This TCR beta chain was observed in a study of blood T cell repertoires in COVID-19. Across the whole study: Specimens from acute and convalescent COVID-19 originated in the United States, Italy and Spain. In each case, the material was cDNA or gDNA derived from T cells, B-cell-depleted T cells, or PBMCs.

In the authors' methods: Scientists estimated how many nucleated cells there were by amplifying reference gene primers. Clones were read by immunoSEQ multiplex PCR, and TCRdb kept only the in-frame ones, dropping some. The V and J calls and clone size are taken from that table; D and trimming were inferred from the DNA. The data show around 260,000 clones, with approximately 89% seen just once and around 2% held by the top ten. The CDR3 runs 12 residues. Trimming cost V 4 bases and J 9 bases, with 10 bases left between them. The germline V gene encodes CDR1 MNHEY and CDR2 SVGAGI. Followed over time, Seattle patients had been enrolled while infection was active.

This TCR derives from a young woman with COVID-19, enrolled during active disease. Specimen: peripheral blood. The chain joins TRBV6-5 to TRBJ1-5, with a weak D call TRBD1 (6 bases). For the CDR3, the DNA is TGTGCCAGCAGTTTACAGGGCCTGCCCCAGCATTTT. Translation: CASSLQGLPQHF.